One TCR beta chain is described in this entry. The antigen is not known. The sample belongs to a study of cytomegalovirus exposure and HLA in healthy donors. Study-level points and caveats: A missense variant in DCLRE1C was later tied to TCR beta V- and J-gene trimming. In a later analysis, productive TCRs from donors in an Asian-associated ancestry cluster reportedly carried fewer N-insertions than the cohort mean. The study had only CMV serostatus as immune exposure information. Among TCR beta chains, those listed as cytomegalovirus-associated numbered about 160.

It was with 60 Vbeta and 13 Jbeta primers that the PCR ran. The method was immunoSEQ multiplex PCR; TCRdb's version includes in-frame clones alone and lacks a portion of them. Of 170,000 or so clones in the sample, 65% to 90% were seen once. The V end lost 5 bases, the J end lost 0 bases, and 7 bases lay between the germline ends. The length of the CDR3 is 13 residues. The germline CDR1 and CDR2 sequences are SGHVS and FQNEAQ. The sequence derives from a woman aged 18-29 years in good health and CMV-seronegative. The chain is built from TRBV7-8 and TRBJ1-1; D not certain. Sequenced: PBMCs. The CDR3: CASSPGMNTEAFF. DNA for the CDR3: TGTGCCAGCAGCCCCGGGATGAACACTGAAGCTTTCTTT. The variable domain in full, completed from reference TRBV7-8 and TRBJ1-1, reads GAGVSQSPRYKVAKRGQDVALRCDPISGHVSLFWYQQALGQGPEFLTYFQNEAQLDKSGLPSDRFFAERPEGSVSTLKIQRTQQEDSAVYLCASSPGMNTEAFFGQGTRLTVV.